These 32 T cell receptor beta chains originate from one sample sequenced in a study of beta chain features in type 1 diabetes. Sequenced material consisted of expressed TCRB transcripts (all of the isolated RNA was reverse transcribed). Sequenced by immunoSEQ multiplex PCR; TCRdb stores in-frame clones only, minus some. The sample consists of about 270,000 clones, 13% to 15% of them appearing once. Their recognized antigens are unknown. Study-level points and caveats: A moderate, significant TCRB CDR3 shortening appeared in type 1 diabetes across four CD4+ subsets.

Input material: naive CD4+ T cells from blood. The receptors were gathered from a man between 25 and 39 years old with type 1 diabetes.

V usage is TRBV7-2 and J usage is TRBJ1-2; 8 nucleotides match TRBD1. This CDR3 region has 14 residues. Looked up from germline, CDR1 is SGHTA and CDR2 is FQGNSA. V dropped 5 bases and J dropped 4; count of bases not matched to a gene: 6. In DNA, the CDR3 is TGTGCCAGCAGCCCGGGACAGGATTCCTATGGCTACACCTTC. Its protein product is CASSPGQDSYGYTF.

The table lists this clone with a few counts. This chain joins TRBV30 and TRBJ1-3, with D tentatively TRBD1 (5 bases). The CDR3 has 15 amino acids. Germline CDR1 and CDR2: GTSNPN and SVGIG (reference sequence). V lost 4 bases to trimming and J lost 0 bases, with 13 bases between them. CDR3 DNA: TGTGCCTGGAATAGGGCGGGACTCTCTGGAAACACCATATATTTT. This translates into CAWNRAGLSGNTIYF.

The V call is TRBV7-2, the J call TRBJ2-1; TRBD2 agrees at 8 bases. This CDR3 comprises 14 residues. Germline CDR1 is SGHTA and CDR2 is FQGNSA. V lost 0 bases and J lost 7; bases outside the gene matches: 2. The CDR3 reads CASSLAGTRNEQFF. The CDR3 DNA is TGTGCCAGCAGCTTAGCGGGGACTAGAAATGAGCAGTTCTTC. The entire variable domain, with the rest obtained from reference TRBV7-2 and TRBJ2-1, is as follows: GAGVSQSPSNKVTEKGKDVELRCDPISGHTALYWYRQSLGQGLEFLIYFQGNSAPDKSGLPSDRFSAERTGGSVSTLTIQRTQQEDSAVYLCASSLAGTRNEQFFGPGTRLTVL.

V and J are TRBV19 and TRBJ2-2, with D maybe TRBD2 (6 bases). In germline, CDR1 is LNHDA, CDR2 SQIVND (reference sequence). The CDR3 spans 17 residues. V shed 10 bases and J shed 6 bases, with 27 bases lying between them. CDR3 loop: CATYHRFGGTVPGELFF. The CDR3 region has the DNA TGTGCCACCTACCATCGATTTGGGGGGACGGTCCCCGGGGAGCTGTTTTTT.

V usage is TRBV5-1 and J usage is TRBJ2-2, with D perhaps TRBD1 (6 bases). V dropped 2 bases and J dropped 4 bases, with 12 bases sitting between them. The CDR3 is made up of 15 amino acids. Per germline, CDR1 SGHRS and CDR2 YFSETQ. The CDR3: CASSFKTGPTGELFF. The CDR3 DNA follows: TGCGCCAGCAGCTTCAAAACAGGGCCCACCGGGGAGCTGTTTTTT. The full variable domain, completed using reference TRBV5-1 and TRBJ2-2, is KAGVTQTPRYLIKTRGQQVTLSCSPISGHRSVSWYQQTPGQGLQFLFEYFSETQRNKGNFPGRFSGRQFSNSRSEMNVSTLELGDSALYLCASSFKTGPTGELFFGEGSRLTVL.

This clone was seen a handful of times. This chain links TRBV5-4 with TRBJ2-7; 9 bases map to TRBD2. The CDR3 has 16 amino acids. In germline, CDR1 is SGHNT, CDR2 YYREEE (reference sequence). V dropped 4 bases and J dropped 0; count of bases not matched to a gene: 8. The CDR3, as DNA: TGTGCCAGCAGCCGAATGCTAGCGGGGAGCTCCTACGAGCAGTACTTC. Translation gives CASSRMLAGSSYEQYF.

The chain has TRBV5-6 and TRBJ2-1; D is perhaps TRBD2 (5 bases). The V end was cut by 1 base, the J end by 8 bases, with 7 bases between. This CDR3 has 12 residues. CDR1 and CDR2 (germline): SGHDT, YYEEEE. CDR3 sequence: CASSLMEDEQFF. CDR3 nucleotides: TGTGCCAGCAGCTTGATGGAGGATGAGCAGTTCTTC.

V gene TRBV28 combines with J gene TRBJ2-7, with TRBD1 matching over 9 bases. Germline V gene sequence: CDR1 MDHEN, CDR2 SYDVKM. With V trimmed by 5 bases and J by 6 bases, 11 bases remained unmatched. This CDR3 contains 15 residues. The DNA for the CDR3 is TGTGCCAGCAGTCCCGACGACAGGGGGTGGTTCGAGCAGTACTTC. It codes for CASSPDDRGWFEQYF.

This clone was observed a few times. The genes are TRBV5-4 and TRBJ2-1, with TRBD1 identical over 9 bases. Germline CDR1 and CDR2: SGHNT and YYREEE (reference sequence). V was clipped by 0 bases and J by 5 bases; unmatched bases: 6. The CDR3 length is 16 residues. CDR3 DNA: TGTGCCAGCAGCTTGGGATTAGGGGACAGGGACAATGAGCAGTTCTTC. Translated, it gives CASSLGLGDRDNEQFF.

The V and J genes are TRBV29-1 and TRBJ2-7; D ambiguous. The CDR3 contains 12 residues. Germline-derived CDR1 and CDR2 are SQVTM and ANQGSEA. Trimming removed 4 bases at V and 2 bases at J, with 9 bases between. CDR3 amino acids: CSVGGSPYEQYF. The CDR3, as DNA: TGCAGCGTTGGCGGTTCGCCCTACGAGCAGTACTTC.

V and J are TRBV23-1 and TRBJ1-1; a possible D gene is TRBD1 (5 bases). TRBV23-1 is labeled an ORF, and its function is uncertain. The CDR3 runs 17 residues. V lost 0 bases and J lost 5, with 19 bases in between. In DNA form, the CDR3 reads TGCGCCAGCAGTCAATCGATTAGGAGGGTGAGGGGAACTGAAGCTTTCTTT. Protein product: CASSQSIRRVRGTEAFF.

The gene calls are TRBV5-1 and TRBJ2-1; 11 bases map to TRBD1. CDR1 is SGHRS and CDR2 is YFSETQ in the germline V gene. Trimming took 4 bases from V and 5 from J; bases not matched to a gene: 2. This CDR3 comprises 14 residues. The CDR3 reads CASSGDRGDNEQFF. CDR3 nucleotide sequence: TGCGCCAGCAGCGGGGACAGGGGGGACAATGAGCAGTTCTTC.

In this sample, this clone turned up a few times. The rearrangement uses TRBV6-5 and TRBJ2-3; a possible D gene is TRBD2 (5 bases). The CDR3 runs 15 residues. Trimming took 3 bases from V and 2 from J, leaving 12 bases between them. The germline gives CDR1 MNHEY, CDR2 SVGAGI. CDR3 amino acids: CASSYRTPDTDTQYF. DNA for the CDR3: TGTGCCAGCAGTTATAGGACTCCCGACACAGATACGCAGTATTTT.

This clone was detected only a few times. The rearrangement uses TRBV25-1 and TRBJ2-1, with D maybe TRBD1 (6 bases). Per the germline V gene, CDR1 is MGHDK and CDR2 is SYGVNS. There are 11 residues in the CDR3. The V end was cut by 5 bases, the J end by 16 bases, with 15 bases between. CDR3 in DNA: TGTGCCAGCAGTACCGGCAGGGGTCACTTCTTC. It translates to CASSTGRGHFF.

Concerning this clone itself: Distinct nucleotide sequences in the sample also encode this CDR3. The rearrangement links TRBV7-9 to TRBJ2-7, with 7 bases fitting TRBD1. Germline lookup yields CDR1 SEHNR and CDR2 FQNEAQ (reference sequence). The CDR3 spans 13 residues. V shed 5 bases and J 2 bases; nucleotides not matched to a gene: 3. CDR3 DNA sequence: TGTGCCAGCAGCCTGACAGGGACCTACGAGCAGTACTTC. It is translated as CASSLTGTYEQYF. Variable domain in full (rest from reference TRBV7-9 and TRBJ2-7): DTGVSQNPRHKITKRGQNVTFRCDPISEHNRLYWYRQTLGQGPEFLTYFQNEAQLEKSRLLSDRFSAERPKGSFSTLEIQRTEQGDSAMYLCASSLTGTYEQYFGPGTRLTVT.

The V call is TRBV2, the J call TRBJ1-1; D remains ambiguous. The CDR3 runs to 15 residues. Between the trimmed V and J ends, which lost 8 bases and 1 base, there was a span of 17 bases. The germline CDR1 and CDR2 sequences are SNHLY and FYNNEI. The CDR3 nucleotides read TGTGCCAGCCGGGTGTCGGGGATGGAGAACACTGAAGCTTTCTTT. This encodes CASRVSGMENTEAFF.

This clone was counted only a few times. CDR3 loop: CASSMGPSGIGELFF. The CDR3 region has the DNA TGTGCCAGTAGTATGGGGCCGAGTGGAATCGGGGAGCTGTTTTTT. The chain recombines TRBV19 with TRBJ2-2; TRBD1 is a possible D gene (5 bases). Germline CDR1 reads LNHDA; CDR2 reads SQIVND (reference sequence). This CDR3 comprises 15 residues. V shed 3 bases and J shed 7 bases, with 15 bases lying between them.

The table lists this clone with a few counts. The rearrangement uses TRBV27 and TRBJ1-2; D gene unclear. Trimming cost V 5 bases and J 5 bases, with 12 bases left between them. The germline gives CDR1 MNHEY, CDR2 SMNVEV (reference sequence). CDR3 length equals 13 residues. CDR3 nucleotide sequence: TGTGCCAGCAGTCTCCTGGCGGGGTATGGCTACACCTTC. Its translation: CASSLLAGYGYTF.

This clone has just a few counts. CDR3 DNA: TGCGCCAGCAGATCGGTGTATAGGGGAATCTCTGGAAACACCATATATTTT. Translated: CASRSVYRGISGNTIYF. The chain uses TRBV5-1 and TRBJ1-3; a possible D gene is TRBD1 (5 bases). The germline gives CDR1 SGHRS, CDR2 YFSETQ. The CDR3 spans 17 residues. Deletions cut 5 bases from V and 0 bases from J, with 18 bases between.

This sequence joins TRBV7-7 and TRBJ1-5, with a tentative D call TRBD1 (6 bases). V was trimmed by 5 bases and J by 9 bases, leaving 20 bases between them. CDR3 length equals 15 residues. Germline CDR1 SSHAT, CDR2 FNYEAQ (reference sequence). CDR3 DNA: TGTGCCAGCAGCCCGATGACAGGACCTTTCTGGCCCCAGCATTTT. Protein sequence: CASSPMTGPFWPQHF.

The CDR3 coding sequence is TGTGCCAGCAGCCCTGTTTGGGGGGGAGGGAGGTTCTTC. Protein product: CASSPVWGGGRFF. The chain recombines TRBV7-2 with TRBJ2-1, with 7 bases matching TRBD2. J was trimmed by 15 bases and V by 5 bases; bases with no gene match: 13. The CDR3 has 13 residues. Germline lookup yields CDR1 SGHTA and CDR2 FQGNSA.

The rearrangement joins TRBV7-9 to TRBJ2-3; 8 bases are a match to TRBD1. The CDR3 totals 18 residues. J was trimmed by 4 bases and V by 1 base; bases with no gene match: 13. Germline CDR1 and CDR2: SEHNR and FQNEAQ (reference sequence). The CDR3, as DNA: TGTGCCAGCAGCTTAGTCCCCTCCCCAGGGGGCATGGCAGATACGCAGTATTTT. Its translation: CASSLVPSPGGMADTQYF.

This clone was observed a few times. The rearrangement links TRBV18 to TRBJ2-6; TRBD2 might be the D (5 bases). This CDR3 comprises 14 residues. Germline V gene data show CDR1 as KGHSH and CDR2 as LQKENI. Trimming shortened V by 6 bases and J by 1 base, and 7 bases separated the two germline ends. In DNA form, the CDR3 reads TGTGCCAGCTCGAGGGAGTCTGGGGCCAACGTCCTGACTTTC. This translates into CASSRESGANVLTF.

This clone was seen at least ten times. V usage is TRBV29-1 and J usage is TRBJ2-1; TRBD2 agrees at 10 bases. J lost 6 bases, V lost 7 bases, and 6 bases had no gene match. Germline lookup yields CDR1 SQVTM and CDR2 ANQGSEA. The CDR3 loop spans 13 amino acids. The CDR3 DNA reads as TGCAGCGGGGGACTAGCGAACGTCAATGAGCAGTTCTTC. The encoded protein is CSGGLANVNEQFF.

J is TRBJ1-2 and V is TRBV2, with D possibly TRBD1 on 5 matching bases. The CDR3 loop spans 14 amino acids. Germline CDR1 reads SNHLY; CDR2 reads FYNNEI. V lost 3 bases and J lost 3, with 11 bases in between. The CDR3 coding sequence is TGTGCCAGCAGTGAGTTATTAGGGGACTATGGCTACACCTTC. It yields the protein CASSELLGDYGYTF.

The J gene is TRBJ2-4, the V gene TRBV7-9; TRBD2 matches 7 bases. CDR3 length: 13 residues. Trimming removed 5 bases from V and 7 bases from J; junction bases left unmatched: 5. Germline lookup yields CDR1 SEHNR and CDR2 FQNEAQ (reference sequence). The CDR3: CASSGRDLNIQYF. For the CDR3, the DNA is TGTGCCAGCAGCGGGAGGGACCTCAACATTCAGTACTTC.

A few counts support this clone. The rearrangement links TRBV7-2 to TRBJ2-5, with D tentatively TRBD2 (5 bases). The length of the CDR3 is 15 residues. Trimming removed 1 base from V and 1 base from J, with 10 bases in between. The germline V gene has CDR1 SGHTA and CDR2 FQGNSA. Written as DNA, the CDR3 is TGTGCCAGCAGCTTAGATCAGGCGGGCCAAGAGACCCAGTACTTC. It specifies CASSLDQAGQETQYF.

This clone was counted a few times. The genes are TRBV23-1 and TRBJ1-1; TRBD1 is a possible D gene (6 bases). TRBV23-1 is assigned to the ORF class and has an uncertain function. This CDR3 comprises 17 residues. V was pared by 1 base and J by 4 bases, with 19 bases between. CDR3 region: CASSQFLAPQGGTEAFF. The CDR3 DNA sequence: TGCGCCAGCAGTCAATTCCTCGCCCCACAGGGCGGCACTGAAGCTTTCTTT.

This clone was recorded a few times. The gene calls are TRBV6-5 and TRBJ2-3; D unclear. V was pared by 7 bases and J by 5 bases, with 7 bases between. The CDR3 covers 11 residues. Germline CDR1 MNHEY, CDR2 SVGAGI. DNA for the CDR3: TGTGCCAGCACCCGCGGAGATACGCAGTATTTT. Amino acids: CASTRGDTQYF.

CDR3 amino acids: CASSLQGGELFF. DNA for the CDR3: TGTGCCAGCAGTTTGCAGGGCGGGGAGCTGTTTTTT. This chain connects TRBV6-1 to TRBJ2-2; the D gene is possibly TRBD1 (5 bases). Trimming pared 5 bases from V and 7 bases from J, leaving 8 bases between. CDR3 length: 12 residues. Germline-derived CDR1 and CDR2 are MNHNS and SASEGT.

V usage is TRBV27 and J usage is TRBJ2-7; D might be TRBD2 (6 bases). CDR3 size: 16 residues. Trimming shortened V by 4 bases and J by 0 bases, and 16 bases separated the two germline ends. Germline V gene lookup returns CDR1 MNHEY and CDR2 SMNVEV (reference sequence). This chain's CDR3 is CASSSAGTESSYEQYF. The CDR3 DNA reads as TGTGCCAGCAGTTCGGCAGGGACTGAGAGCTCCTACGAGCAGTACTTC.

The V and J genes are TRBV2 and TRBJ2-4; tentatively, D is TRBD2 (7 bases). This CDR3 is 14 amino acids long. V was cut by 7 bases and J by 0 bases, with 10 bases left in between. Germline assignment: CDR1 SNHLY and CDR2 FYNNEI. The CDR3 is CASTGGLAKNIQYF. Written as DNA, the CDR3 is TGTGCCAGCACCGGGGGGCTAGCCAAAAACATTCAGTACTTC.